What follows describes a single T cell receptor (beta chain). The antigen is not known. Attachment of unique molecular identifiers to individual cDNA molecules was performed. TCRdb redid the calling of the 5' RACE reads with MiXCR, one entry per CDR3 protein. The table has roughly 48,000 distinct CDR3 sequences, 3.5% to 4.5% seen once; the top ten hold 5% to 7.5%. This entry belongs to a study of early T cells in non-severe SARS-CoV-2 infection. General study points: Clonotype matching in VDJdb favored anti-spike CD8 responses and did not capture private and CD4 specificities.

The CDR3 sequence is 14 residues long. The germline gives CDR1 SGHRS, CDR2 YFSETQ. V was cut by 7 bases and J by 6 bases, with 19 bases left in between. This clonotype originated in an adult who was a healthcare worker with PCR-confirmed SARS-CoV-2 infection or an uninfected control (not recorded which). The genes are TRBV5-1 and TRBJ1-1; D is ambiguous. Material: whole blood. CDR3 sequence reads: CASVYIGNGAEAFF. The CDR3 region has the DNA TGCGCCAGCGTTTATATCGGAAATGGCGCTGAAGCTTTCTTT.